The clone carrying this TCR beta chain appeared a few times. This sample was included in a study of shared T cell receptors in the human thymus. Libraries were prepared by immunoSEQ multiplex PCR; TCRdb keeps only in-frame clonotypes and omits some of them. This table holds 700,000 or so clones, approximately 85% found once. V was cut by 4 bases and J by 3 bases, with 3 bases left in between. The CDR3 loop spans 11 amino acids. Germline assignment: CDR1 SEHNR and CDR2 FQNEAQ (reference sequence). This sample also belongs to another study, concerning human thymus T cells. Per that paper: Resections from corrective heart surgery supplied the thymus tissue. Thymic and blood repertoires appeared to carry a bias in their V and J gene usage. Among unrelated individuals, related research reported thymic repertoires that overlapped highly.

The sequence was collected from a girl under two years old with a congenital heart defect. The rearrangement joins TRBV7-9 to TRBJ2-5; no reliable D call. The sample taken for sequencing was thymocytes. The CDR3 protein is CASSSKETQYF. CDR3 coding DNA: TGTGCCAGCAGCTCAAAAGAGACCCAGTACTTC.